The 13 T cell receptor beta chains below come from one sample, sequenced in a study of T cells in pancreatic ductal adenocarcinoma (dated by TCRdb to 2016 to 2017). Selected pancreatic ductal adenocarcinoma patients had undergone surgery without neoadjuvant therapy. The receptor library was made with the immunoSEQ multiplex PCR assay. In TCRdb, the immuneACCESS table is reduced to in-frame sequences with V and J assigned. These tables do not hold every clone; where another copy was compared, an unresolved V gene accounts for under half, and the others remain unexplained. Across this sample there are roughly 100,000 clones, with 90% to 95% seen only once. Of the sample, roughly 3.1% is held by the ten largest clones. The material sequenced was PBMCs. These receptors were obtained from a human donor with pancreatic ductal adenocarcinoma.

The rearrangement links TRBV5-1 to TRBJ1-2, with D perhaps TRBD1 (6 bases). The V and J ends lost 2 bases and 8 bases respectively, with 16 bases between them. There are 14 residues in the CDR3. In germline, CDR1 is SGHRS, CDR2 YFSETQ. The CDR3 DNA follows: TGCGCCAGCAGCTTATGGGCGGACAGCCGGGGCTACACCTTC. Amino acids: CASSLWADSRGYTF.

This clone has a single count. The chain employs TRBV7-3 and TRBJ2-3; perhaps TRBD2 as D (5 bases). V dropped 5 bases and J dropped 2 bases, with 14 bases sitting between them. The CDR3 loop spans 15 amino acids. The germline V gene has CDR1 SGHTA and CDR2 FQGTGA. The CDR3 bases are TGTGCCAGCAGCCCCGGGGTGCGGAACACAGATACGCAGTATTTT. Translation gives CASSPGVRNTDTQYF.

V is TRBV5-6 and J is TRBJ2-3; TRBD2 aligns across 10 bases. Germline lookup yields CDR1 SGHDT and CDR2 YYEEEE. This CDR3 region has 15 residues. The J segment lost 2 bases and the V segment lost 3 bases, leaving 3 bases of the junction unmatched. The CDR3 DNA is TGTGCCAGCAGCTCGGGACTAGCGTACACAGATACGCAGTATTTT. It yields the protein CASSSGLAYTDTQYF.

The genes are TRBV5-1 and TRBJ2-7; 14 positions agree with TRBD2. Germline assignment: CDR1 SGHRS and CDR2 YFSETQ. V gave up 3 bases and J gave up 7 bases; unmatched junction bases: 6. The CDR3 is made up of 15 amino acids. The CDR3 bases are TGCGCCAGCAGCTCAGGGACTAGCGGGAGTTTTGAGCAGTACTTC. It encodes CASSSGTSGSFEQYF. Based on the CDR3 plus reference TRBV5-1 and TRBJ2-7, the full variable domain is KAGVTQTPRYLIKTRGQQVTLSCSPISGHRSVSWYQQTPGQGLQFLFEYFSETQRNKGNFPGRFSGRQFSNSRSEMNVSTLELGDSALYLCASSSGTSGSFEQYFGPGTRLTVT.

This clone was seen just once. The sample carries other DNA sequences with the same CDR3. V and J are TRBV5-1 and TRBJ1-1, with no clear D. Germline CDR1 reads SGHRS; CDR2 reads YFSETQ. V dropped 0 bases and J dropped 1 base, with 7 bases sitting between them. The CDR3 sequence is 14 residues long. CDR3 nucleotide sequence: TGCGCCAGCAGCTTGGGACTGAAGAACACTGAAGCTTTCTTT. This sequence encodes CASSLGLKNTEAFF.

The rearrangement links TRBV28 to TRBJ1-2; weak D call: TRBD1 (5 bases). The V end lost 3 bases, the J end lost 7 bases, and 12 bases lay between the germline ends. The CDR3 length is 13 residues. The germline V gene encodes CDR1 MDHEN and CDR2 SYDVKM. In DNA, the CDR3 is TGTGCCAGCAGTTTCAGCTGGGGCTCTGGCTACACCTTC. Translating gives CASSFSWGSGYTF.

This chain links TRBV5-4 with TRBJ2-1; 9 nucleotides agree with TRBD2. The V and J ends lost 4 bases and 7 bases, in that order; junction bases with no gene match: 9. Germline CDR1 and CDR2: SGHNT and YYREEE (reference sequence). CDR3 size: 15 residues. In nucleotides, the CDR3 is TGTGCCAGCAGCCCAGGCCGCGGGAGGGCAAATGAGCAGTTCTTC. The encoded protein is CASSPGRGRANEQFF.

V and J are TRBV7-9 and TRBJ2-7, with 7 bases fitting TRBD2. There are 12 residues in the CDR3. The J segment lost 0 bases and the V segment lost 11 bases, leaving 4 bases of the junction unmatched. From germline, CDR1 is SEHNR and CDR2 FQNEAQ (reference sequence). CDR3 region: CAGSGSSYEQYF. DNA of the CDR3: TGTGCCGGTAGCGGGTCCTCCTACGAGCAGTACTTC.

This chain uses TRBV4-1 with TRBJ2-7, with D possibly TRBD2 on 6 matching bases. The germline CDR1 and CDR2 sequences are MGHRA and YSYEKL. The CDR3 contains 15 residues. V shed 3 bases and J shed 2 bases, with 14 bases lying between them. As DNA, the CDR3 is TGCGCCAGCAGCCAGTGGGGGACGGGGGCCTACGAGCAGTACTTC. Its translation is CASSQWGTGAYEQYF.

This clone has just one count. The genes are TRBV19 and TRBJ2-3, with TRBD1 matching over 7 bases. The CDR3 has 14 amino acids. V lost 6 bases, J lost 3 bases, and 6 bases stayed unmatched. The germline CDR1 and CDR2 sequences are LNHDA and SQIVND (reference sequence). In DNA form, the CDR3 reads TGTGCCAGTAGCACGCAACAGGGGACAGATACGCAGTATTTT. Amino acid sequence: CASSTQQGTDTQYF.

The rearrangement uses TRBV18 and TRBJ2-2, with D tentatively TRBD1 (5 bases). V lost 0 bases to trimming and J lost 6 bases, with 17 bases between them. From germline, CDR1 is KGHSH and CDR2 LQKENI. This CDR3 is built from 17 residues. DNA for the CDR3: TGTGCCAGCTCACCACCGGCCACAGGCTATGCGGCCGGGGAGCTGTTTTTT. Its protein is CASSPPATGYAAGELFF.

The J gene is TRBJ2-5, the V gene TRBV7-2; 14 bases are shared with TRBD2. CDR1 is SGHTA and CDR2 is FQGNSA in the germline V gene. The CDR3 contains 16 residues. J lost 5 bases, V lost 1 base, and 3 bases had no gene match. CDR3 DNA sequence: TGTGCCAGCAGCTTAGGACTAGCGGGAGGGGGGGAGACCCAGTACTTC. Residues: CASSLGLAGGGETQYF.

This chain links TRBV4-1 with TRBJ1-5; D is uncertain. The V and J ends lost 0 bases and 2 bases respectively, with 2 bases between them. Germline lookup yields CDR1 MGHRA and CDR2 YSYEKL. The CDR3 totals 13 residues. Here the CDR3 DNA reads TGCGCCAGCAGCCAAGACGGCAATCAGCCCCAGCATTTT. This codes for CASSQDGNQPQHF.